The source of this TCR beta chain is a study of blood T cell repertoires in COVID-19. Study information: Nucleic acid was either cDNA or gDNA, and it came from T cells, B-cell-depleted T cells, or PBMCs.

In germline, CDR1 is MDHEN, CDR2 SYDVKM. There are 15 residues in the CDR3. Losses at the gene ends were 6 bases for V and 3 bases for J; bases not matched to a gene: 11. As handled by the study authors: Reference gene primer amplification gave nucleated cell count estimates. Produced via immunoSEQ multiplex PCR; TCRdb's table is partial and in-frame only. The D gene and trimming were derived from the DNA, and the V and J assignments and clone size from that table. The sample lists 36,000 or so clones; 88% were seen once. The sequenced sample consisted of peripheral blood. The rearrangement uses TRBV28 and TRBJ2-7, with 7 nucleotides matching TRBD1. The clonotype comes from a woman in her 70s with active COVID-19. The DNA of the CDR3 is TGTGCCAGCAGCTCGGGGCACAGGGGTATCTACGAGCAGTACTTC. Translation gives CASSSGHRGIYEQYF.